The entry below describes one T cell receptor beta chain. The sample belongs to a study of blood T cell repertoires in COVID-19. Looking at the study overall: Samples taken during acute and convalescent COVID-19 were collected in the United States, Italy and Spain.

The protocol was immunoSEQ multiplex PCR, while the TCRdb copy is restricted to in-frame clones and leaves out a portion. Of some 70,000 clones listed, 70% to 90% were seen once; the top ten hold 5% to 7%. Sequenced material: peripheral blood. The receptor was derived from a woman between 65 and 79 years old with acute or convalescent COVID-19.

CDR3 amino acids: CASSPRRGGEKQYF. In nucleotides, the CDR3 is TGTGCCAGCAGTCCGCGACGGGGGGGAGAAAAGCAGTACTTC. The chain recombines TRBV28 with TRBJ2-7; TRBD2 aligns across 8 bases. CDR3 length: 14 residues. Germline V gives CDR1 MDHEN, CDR2 SYDVKM. The junction had 11 bases not matched to a gene; V was cut back by 5 bases and J by 8 bases.